This T cell receptor beta chain derives from a study of cytomegalovirus exposure and HLA in healthy donors. Points from the study as a whole: Researchers left out some V segments, among them TRBV6-2 and TRBV6-3, as indistinguishable.

This CDR3 is built from 16 residues. V was pared by 5 bases and J by 4 bases, with 6 bases of the junction left unmatched. Looked up from germline, CDR1 is SGHNT and CDR2 is YENEEA. This clone turned up a few times. As yet, its antigen is unknown. The PCR had 60 Vbeta and 13 Jbeta primers. The assay was immunoSEQ multiplex PCR, and TCRdb's table has in-frame clones only and misses some. The table has approximately 200,000 clones, more than 75% seen once. The material sequenced was PBMCs. This TCR was recovered from a human donor in good health. The chain carries TRBV11-3 and TRBJ2-1; TRBD2 aligns across 12 bases. CDR3 nucleotides: TGTGCCAGCAGCCACCGGACTAGCGGGGATTACAATGAGCAGTTCTTC. Encoded protein: CASSHRTSGDYNEQFF. The variable domain in full, with the rest retrieved from reference TRBV11-3 and TRBJ2-1, is EAGVVQSPRYKIIEKKQPVAFWCNPISGHNTLYWYLQNLGQGPELLIRYENEEAVDDSQLPKDRFSAERLKGVDSTLKIQPAELGDSAVYLCASSHRTSGDYNEQFFGPGTRLTVL.